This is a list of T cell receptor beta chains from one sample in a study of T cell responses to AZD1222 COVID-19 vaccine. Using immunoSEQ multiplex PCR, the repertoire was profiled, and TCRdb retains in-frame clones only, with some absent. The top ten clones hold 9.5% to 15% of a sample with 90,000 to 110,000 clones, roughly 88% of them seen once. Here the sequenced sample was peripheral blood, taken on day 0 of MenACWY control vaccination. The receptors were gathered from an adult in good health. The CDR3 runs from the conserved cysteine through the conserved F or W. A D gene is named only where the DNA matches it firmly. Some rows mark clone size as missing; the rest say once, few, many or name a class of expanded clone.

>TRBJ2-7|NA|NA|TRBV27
CASSFPPQTATYEQYF
TGTGCCAGCAGTTTTCCCCCCCAGACAGCGACCTACGAGCAGTACTTC
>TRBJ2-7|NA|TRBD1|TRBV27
CASSVRAQGVYEQYF
TGTGCCAGCAGTGTCCGGGCACAGGGGGTATACGAGCAGTACTTC
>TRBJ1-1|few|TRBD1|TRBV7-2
CASSPRGQGAIGTEAFF
TGTGCCAGCAGCCCGAGAGGACAGGGGGCGATTGGGACTGAAGCTTTCTTT
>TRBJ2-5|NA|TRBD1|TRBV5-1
CASSSTGQGQETQYF
TGCGCCAGCAGCTCGACCGGACAGGGACAAGAGACCCAGTACTTC
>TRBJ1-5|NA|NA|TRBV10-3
CAISERGQPQHF
TGTGCCATCAGTGAACGTGGCCAGCCCCAGCATTTT
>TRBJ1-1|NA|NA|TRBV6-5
CASSYATGASEAFF
TGTGCCAGCAGTTACGCCACGGGGGCGTCTGAAGCTTTCTTT
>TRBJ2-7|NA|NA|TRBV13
CASTPGRGYYEQYF
TGTGCCAGCACCCCGGGGAGGGGGTATTACGAGCAGTACTTC
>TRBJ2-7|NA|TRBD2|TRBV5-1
CASSPGLAGVGEQYF
TGCGCCAGCAGCCCGGGACTAGCGGGAGTCGGGGAGCAGTACTTC
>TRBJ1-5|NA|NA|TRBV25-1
CASSEGHNSNQPQHF
TGTGCCAGCAGTGAAGGGCACAATAGCAATCAGCCCCAGCATTTT
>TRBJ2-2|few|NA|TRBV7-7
CASSLGPTNTGELFF
TGTGCCAGCAGCCTGGGACCGACGAACACCGGGGAGCTGTTTTTT
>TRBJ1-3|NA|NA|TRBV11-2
CASSSGGGNTIYF
TGTGCCAGCAGCTCCGGAGGGGGAAACACCATATATTTT
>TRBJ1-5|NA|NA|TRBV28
CASSLRPGEQPQHF
TGTGCCAGCAGTTTGAGGCCGGGAGAACAGCCCCAGCATTTT
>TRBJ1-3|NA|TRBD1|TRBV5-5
CASSKTGTSSGNTIYF
TGTGCCAGCAGCAAGACAGGGACAAGCTCTGGAAACACCATATATTTT
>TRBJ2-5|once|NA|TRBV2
CASSEERGYGTQYF
TGTGCCAGCAGTGAAGAACGGGGGTACGGGACCCAGTACTTC
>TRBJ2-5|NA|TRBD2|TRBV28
CASTRGGTQETQYF
TGTGCCAGCACCCGGGGGGGGACCCAAGAGACCCAGTACTTC
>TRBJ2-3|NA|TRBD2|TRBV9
CASSRAGVVIRTDTQYF
TGTGCCAGCAGCAGAGCGGGAGTGGTCATCCGCACAGATACGCAGTATTTT
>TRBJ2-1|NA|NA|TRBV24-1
CATSDFRGFDEQFF
TGTGCCACCAGTGATTTTCGGGGTTTCGATGAGCAGTTCTTC
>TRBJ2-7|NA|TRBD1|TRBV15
CATSTDRGSGEQYF
TGTGCCACCAGCACAGACAGGGGTTCGGGCGAGCAGTACTTC
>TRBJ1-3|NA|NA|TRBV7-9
CASSLRPGSSGNTIYF
TGTGCCAGCAGCCTGCGTCCAGGGAGCTCTGGAAACACCATATATTTT
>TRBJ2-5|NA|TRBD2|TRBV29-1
CSAGETSATQYF
TGCAGCGCGGGTGAGACTAGCGCGACCCAGTACTTC
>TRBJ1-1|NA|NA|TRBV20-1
CSASGGFAEAFF
TGCAGTGCTAGTGGGGGCTTCGCTGAAGCTTTCTTT
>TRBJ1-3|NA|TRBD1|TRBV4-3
CASSLFVGQGADGNTIYF
TGCGCCAGCAGCCTCTTCGTCGGACAGGGTGCCGATGGAAACACCATATATTTT
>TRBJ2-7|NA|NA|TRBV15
CATSRGWGQGYEQYF
TGTGCCACCAGCAGAGGGTGGGGGCAGGGCTACGAGCAGTACTTC
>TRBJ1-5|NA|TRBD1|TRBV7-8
CASSLWDRGFSNQPQHF
TGTGCCAGCAGCTTATGGGACAGGGGCTTTAGCAATCAGCCCCAGCATTTT
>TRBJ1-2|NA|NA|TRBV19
CASSIKTYGYTF
TGTGCCAGTAGTATCAAGACCTATGGCTACACCTTC
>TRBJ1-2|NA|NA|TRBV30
CAWSPRGGAYGYTF
TGTGCCTGGAGTCCACGGGGTGGCGCCTATGGCTACACCTTC
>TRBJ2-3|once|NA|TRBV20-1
CSASPGVGDTQYF
TGCAGTGCTAGTCCCGGGGTTGGAGATACGCAGTATTTT
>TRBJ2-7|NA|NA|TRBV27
CASRSGTLLKQQYF
TGTGCCAGCAGATCCGGGACTCTCCTCAAGCAGCAGTACTTC
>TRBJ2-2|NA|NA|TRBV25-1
CATRATQSTGELFF
TGTGCCACCCGTGCCACCCAGAGCACCGGGGAGCTGTTTTTT
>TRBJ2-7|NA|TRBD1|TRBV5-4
CASSLRQGLQDEQYF
TGTGCCAGCAGCTTGAGACAGGGCCTACAGGACGAGCAGTACTTC
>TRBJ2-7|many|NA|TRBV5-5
CASSLDLGPREQYF
TGTGCCAGCAGCTTGGACCTGGGCCCCCGCGAGCAGTACTTC
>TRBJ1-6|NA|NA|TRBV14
CASSQLGSGNNSPLHF
TGTGCCAGCAGCCAGCTGGGAAGCGGGAATAATTCACCCCTCCACTTT
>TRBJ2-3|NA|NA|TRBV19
CATKELGNTDTQYF
TGTGCCACCAAAGAGTTAGGAAACACAGATACGCAGTATTTT
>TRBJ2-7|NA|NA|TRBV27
CASSSPGLPSDEQYF
TGTGCCAGCAGTTCCCCGGGACTGCCCTCTGACGAGCAGTACTTC
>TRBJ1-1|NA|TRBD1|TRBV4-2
CASSPGQGAINTEAFF
TGTGCCAGCAGCCCAGGACAGGGGGCAATTAACACTGAAGCTTTCTTT
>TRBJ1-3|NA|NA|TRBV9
CASSVRMESSGNTIYF
TGTGCCAGCAGCGTACGGATGGAGAGCTCTGGAAACACCATATATTTT
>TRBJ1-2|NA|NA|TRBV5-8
CASSLGEVTSNGYTF
TGTGCCAGCAGCTTGGGGGAGGTTACCTCGAATGGCTACACCTTC
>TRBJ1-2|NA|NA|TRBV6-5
CASSYSTRGVDYGYTF
TGTGCCAGCAGTTACTCGACGAGAGGAGTGGACTATGGCTACACCTTC
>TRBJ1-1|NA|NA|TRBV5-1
CASSIGPPEGTEAFF
TGCGCCAGCAGCATTGGTCCTCCGGAGGGCACTGAAGCTTTCTTT
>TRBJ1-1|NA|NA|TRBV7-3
CASSTGSANTEAFF
TGTGCCAGCAGTACGGGTTCGGCGAACACTGAAGCTTTCTTT
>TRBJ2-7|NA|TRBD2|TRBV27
CASSLTSSGPYEQYF
TGTGCCAGCAGTTTAACAAGTAGCGGGCCCTACGAGCAGTACTTC
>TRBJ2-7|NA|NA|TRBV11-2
CASSLVRSTYEQYF
TGTGCCAGCAGCTTAGTACGGTCTACCTACGAGCAGTACTTC
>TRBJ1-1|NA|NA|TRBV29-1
CSVRDVSNTEAFF
TGCAGCGTCCGGGACGTGTCGAACACTGAAGCTTTCTTT
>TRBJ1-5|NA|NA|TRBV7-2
CASSLEAGVGQPQHF
TGTGCCAGCAGCTTAGAAGCAGGGGTTGGACAGCCCCAGCATTTT
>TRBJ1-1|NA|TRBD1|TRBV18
CASLRDRDGGTEAFF
TGTGCCAGCCTACGGGACAGGGATGGAGGGACTGAAGCTTTCTTT
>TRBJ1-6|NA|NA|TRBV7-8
CASSSQSESPLHF
TGTGCCAGCAGCTCACAATCGGAATCACCCCTCCACTTT
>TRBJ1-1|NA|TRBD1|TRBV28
CASSLIQGVFNTEAFF
TGTGCCAGCAGTTTGATACAGGGGGTTTTTAACACTGAAGCTTTCTTT
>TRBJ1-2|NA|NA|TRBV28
CASSQDSVYGYTF
TGTGCCAGCAGTCAGGACAGTGTCTATGGCTACACCTTC
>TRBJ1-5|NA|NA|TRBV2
CASSSQAPPEPQHF
TGTGCCAGCTCGTCTCAGGCCCCACCGGAGCCCCAGCATTTT
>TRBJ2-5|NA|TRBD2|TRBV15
CATSPLQRGGPDRETQYF
TGTGCCACCAGCCCCCTCCAGAGGGGAGGGCCGGATCGAGAGACCCAGTACTTC
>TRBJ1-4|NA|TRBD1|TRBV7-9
CASSSGDRGANEKLFF
TGTGCCAGCAGCTCGGGGGACAGGGGAGCTAATGAAAAACTGTTTTTT